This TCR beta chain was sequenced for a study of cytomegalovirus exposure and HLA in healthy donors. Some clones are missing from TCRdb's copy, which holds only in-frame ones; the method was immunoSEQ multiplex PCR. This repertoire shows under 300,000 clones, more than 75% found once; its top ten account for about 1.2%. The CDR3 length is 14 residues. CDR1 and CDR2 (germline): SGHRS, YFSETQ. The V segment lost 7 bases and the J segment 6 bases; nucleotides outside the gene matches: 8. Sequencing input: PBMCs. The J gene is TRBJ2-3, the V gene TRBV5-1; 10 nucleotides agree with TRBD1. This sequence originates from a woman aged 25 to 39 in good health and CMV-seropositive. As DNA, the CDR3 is TGCGCCAGCGGACCGGGACAGGGGTTGGATACGCAGTATTTT. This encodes CASGPGQGLDTQYF. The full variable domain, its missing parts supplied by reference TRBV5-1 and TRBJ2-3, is KAGVTQTPRYLIKTRGQQVTLSCSPISGHRSVSWYQQTPGQGLQFLFEYFSETQRNKGNFPGRFSGRQFSNSRSEMNVSTLELGDSALYLCASGPGQGLDTQYFGPGTRLTVL.